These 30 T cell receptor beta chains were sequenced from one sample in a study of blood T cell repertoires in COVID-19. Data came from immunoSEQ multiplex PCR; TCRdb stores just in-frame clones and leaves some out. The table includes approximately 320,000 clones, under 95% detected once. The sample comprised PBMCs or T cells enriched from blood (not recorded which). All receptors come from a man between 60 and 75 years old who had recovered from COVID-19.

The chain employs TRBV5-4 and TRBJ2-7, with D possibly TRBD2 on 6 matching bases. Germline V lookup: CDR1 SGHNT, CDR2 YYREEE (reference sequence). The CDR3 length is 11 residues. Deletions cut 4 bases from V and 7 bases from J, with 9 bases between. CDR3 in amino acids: CASSPGDEQYF. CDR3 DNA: TGTGCCAGCAGCCCGGGGGATGAGCAGTACTTC.

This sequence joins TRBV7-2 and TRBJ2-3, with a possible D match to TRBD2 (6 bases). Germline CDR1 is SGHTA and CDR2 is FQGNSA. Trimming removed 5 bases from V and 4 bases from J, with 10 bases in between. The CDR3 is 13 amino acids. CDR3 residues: CASSPTSADTQYF. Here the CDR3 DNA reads TGTGCCAGCAGCCCGACTAGTGCAGATACGCAGTATTTT.

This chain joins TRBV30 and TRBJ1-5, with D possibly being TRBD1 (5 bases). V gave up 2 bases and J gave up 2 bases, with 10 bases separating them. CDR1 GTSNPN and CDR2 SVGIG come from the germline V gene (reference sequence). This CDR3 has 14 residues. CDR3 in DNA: TGTGCCTGGAGTAAAGGACAAGGCAATCAGCCCCAGCATTTT. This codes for CAWSKGQGNQPQHF.

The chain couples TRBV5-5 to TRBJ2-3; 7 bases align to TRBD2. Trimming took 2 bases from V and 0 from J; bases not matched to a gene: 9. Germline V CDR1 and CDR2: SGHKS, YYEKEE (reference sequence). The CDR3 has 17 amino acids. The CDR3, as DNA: TGTGCCAGCAGCTTTTTAGCGGGCTGGGCTAGCACAGATACGCAGTATTTT. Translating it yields CASSFLAGWASTDTQYF.

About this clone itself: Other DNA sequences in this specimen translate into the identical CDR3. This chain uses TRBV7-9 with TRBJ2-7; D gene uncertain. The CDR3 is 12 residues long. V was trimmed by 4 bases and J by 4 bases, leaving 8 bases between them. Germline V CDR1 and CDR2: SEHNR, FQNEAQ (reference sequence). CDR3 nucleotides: TGTGCCAGCAGCTCGACATCATACGAGCAGTACTTC. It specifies CASSSTSYEQYF.

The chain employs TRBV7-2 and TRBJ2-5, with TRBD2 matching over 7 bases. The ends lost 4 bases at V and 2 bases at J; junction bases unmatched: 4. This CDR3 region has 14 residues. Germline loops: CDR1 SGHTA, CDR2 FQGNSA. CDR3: CASSWGLPQETQYF. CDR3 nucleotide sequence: TGTGCCAGCAGCTGGGGACTACCACAAGAGACCCAGTACTTC.

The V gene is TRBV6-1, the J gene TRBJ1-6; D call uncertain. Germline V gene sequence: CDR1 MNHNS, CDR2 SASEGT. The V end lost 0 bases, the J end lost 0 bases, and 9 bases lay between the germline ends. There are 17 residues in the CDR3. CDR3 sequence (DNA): TGTGCCAGCAGTGAAGCAGTGGGGAGCTCCTATAATTCACCCCTCCACTTT. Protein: CASSEAVGSSYNSPLHF.

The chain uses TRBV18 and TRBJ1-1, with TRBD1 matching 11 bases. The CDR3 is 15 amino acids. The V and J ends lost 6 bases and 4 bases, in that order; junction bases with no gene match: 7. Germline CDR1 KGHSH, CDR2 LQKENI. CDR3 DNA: TGTGCCAGCTCTCCGGAGGGGACAGGGGGCACTGAAGCTTTCTTT. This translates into CASSPEGTGGTEAFF.

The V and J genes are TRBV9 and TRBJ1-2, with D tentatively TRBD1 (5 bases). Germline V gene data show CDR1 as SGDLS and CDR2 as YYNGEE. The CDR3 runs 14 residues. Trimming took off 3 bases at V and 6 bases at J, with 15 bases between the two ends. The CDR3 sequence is CASSAKPGGDGYTF. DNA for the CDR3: TGTGCCAGCAGCGCAAAGCCCGGGGGGGATGGCTACACCTTC.

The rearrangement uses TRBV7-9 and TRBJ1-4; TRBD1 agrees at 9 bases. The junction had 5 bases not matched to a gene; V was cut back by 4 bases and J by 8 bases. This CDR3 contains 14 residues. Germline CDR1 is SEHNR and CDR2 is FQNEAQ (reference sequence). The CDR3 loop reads CASSSDRGWEKLFF. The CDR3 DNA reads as TGTGCCAGCAGCTCGGACAGGGGCTGGGAAAAACTGTTTTTT. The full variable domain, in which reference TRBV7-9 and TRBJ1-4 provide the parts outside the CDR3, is DTGVSQNPRHKITKRGQNVTFRCDPISEHNRLYWYRQTLGQGPEFLTYFQNEAQLEKSRLLSDRFSAERPKGSFSTLEIQRTEQGDSAMYLCASSSDRGWEKLFFGSGTQLSVL.

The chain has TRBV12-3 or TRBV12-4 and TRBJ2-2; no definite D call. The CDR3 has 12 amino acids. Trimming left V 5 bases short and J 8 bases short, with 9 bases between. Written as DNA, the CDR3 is TGTGCCAGCAGTCCACTACCGGGGGAGCTGTTTTTT. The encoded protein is CASSPLPGELFF.

CDR3 region: CAIRDGTVDGYTF. In DNA, the CDR3 is TGTGCCATTAGAGATGGGACTGTCGATGGCTACACCTTC. This chain uses TRBV25-1 with TRBJ1-2; TRBD1 is a possible D gene (5 bases). The CDR3 runs 13 residues. Germline V gene lookup returns CDR1 MGHDK and CDR2 SYGVNS. With 10 bases removed from V and 6 bases from J, the gap between germline ends came to 18 bases.

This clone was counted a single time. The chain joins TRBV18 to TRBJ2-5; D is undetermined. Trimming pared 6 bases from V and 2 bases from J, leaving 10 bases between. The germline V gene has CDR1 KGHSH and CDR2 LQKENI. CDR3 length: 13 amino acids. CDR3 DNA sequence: TGTGCCAGCTCTCAAACTTTACAAGAGACCCAGTACTTC. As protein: CASSQTLQETQYF.

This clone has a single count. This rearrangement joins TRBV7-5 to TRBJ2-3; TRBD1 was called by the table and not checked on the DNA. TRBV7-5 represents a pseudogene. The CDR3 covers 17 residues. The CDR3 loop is CARSFDRAVRSGGSQYF. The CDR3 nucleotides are TGTGCCAGAAGCTTCGACAGGGCCGTCCGATCTGGGGGTTCGCAGTATTTT.

The CDR3 loop reads CASSYYRDRLYNEQFF. The CDR3 bases are TGTGCCAGCAGCTATTACCGGGACAGACTATACAATGAGCAGTTCTTC. The V and J genes are TRBV7-8 and TRBJ2-1, with 7 bases matching TRBD1. The CDR3 is 16 residues long. V lost 4 bases to trimming and J lost 4 bases; unmatched junction nucleotides: 10. The germline V gene has CDR1 SGHVS and CDR2 FQNEAQ.

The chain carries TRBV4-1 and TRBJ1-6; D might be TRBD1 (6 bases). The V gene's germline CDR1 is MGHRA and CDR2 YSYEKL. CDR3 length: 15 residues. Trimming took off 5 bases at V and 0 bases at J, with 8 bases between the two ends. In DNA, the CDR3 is TGCGCCAGCAGCTCAGGGGTCTCCTATAATTCACCCCTCCACTTT. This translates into CASSSGVSYNSPLHF.

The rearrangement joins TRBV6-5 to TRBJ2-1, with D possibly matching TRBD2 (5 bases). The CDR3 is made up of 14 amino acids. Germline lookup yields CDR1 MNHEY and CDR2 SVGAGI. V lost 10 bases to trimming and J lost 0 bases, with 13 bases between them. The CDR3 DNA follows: TGTGCCACCGCGGGCGGAAGCTCCTACAATGAGCAGTTCTTC. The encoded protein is CATAGGSSYNEQFF.

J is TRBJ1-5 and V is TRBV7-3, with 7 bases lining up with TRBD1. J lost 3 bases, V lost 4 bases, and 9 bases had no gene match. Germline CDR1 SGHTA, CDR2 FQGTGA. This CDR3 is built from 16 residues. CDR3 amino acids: CASSSLDRDDNQPQHF. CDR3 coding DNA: TGTGCCAGCAGCTCTCTAGACAGGGATGACAATCAGCCCCAGCATTTT.

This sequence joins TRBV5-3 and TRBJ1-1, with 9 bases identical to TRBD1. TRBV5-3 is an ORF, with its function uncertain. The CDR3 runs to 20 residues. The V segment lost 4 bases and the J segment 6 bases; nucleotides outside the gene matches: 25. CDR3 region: CARSAGWRTLQGARSAEAFF. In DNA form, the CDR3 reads TGTGCCAGAAGCGCCGGATGGAGGACCTTACAGGGGGCACGTAGCGCTGAAGCTTTCTTT.

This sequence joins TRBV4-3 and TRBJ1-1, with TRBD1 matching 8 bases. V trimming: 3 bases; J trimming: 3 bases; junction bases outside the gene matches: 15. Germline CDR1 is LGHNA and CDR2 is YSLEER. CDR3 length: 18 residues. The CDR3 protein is CASSQEAYLRGPYTEAFF. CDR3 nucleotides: TGCGCCAGCAGCCAGGAAGCTTATCTCAGGGGGCCCTACACTGAAGCTTTCTTT.

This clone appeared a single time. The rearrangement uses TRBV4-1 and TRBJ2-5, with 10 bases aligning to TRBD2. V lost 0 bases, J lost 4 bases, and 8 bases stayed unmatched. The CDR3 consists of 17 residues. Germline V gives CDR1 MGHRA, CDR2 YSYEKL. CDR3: CASSQDWRASGGETQYF. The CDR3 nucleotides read TGCGCCAGCAGCCAAGATTGGAGGGCTAGCGGGGGAGAGACCCAGTACTTC.

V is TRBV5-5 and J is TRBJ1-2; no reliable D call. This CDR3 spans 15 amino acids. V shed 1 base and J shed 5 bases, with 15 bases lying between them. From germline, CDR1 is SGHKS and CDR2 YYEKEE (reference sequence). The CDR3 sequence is CASSLQLGGRYGYTF. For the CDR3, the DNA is TGTGCCAGCAGCTTGCAGCTGGGCGGGCGGTATGGCTACACCTTC. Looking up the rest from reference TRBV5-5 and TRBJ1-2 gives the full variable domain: DAGVTQSPTHLIKTRGQQVTLRCSPISGHKSVSWYQQVLGQGPQFIFQYYEKEERGRGNFPDRFSARQFPNYSSELNVNALLLGDSALYLCASSLQLGGRYGYTFGSGTRLTVV.

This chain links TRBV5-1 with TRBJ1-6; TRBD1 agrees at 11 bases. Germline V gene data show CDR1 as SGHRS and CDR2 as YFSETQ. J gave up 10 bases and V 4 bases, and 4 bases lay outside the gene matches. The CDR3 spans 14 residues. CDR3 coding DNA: TGCGCCAGCAGCATAGGGACAGGGGGATCACCCCTCCACTTT. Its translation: CASSIGTGGSPLHF.

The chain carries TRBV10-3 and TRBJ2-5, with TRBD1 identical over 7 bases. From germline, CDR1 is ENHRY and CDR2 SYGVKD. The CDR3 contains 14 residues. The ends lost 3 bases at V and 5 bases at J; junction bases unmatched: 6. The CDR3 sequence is CAISERGGGETQYF. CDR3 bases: TGTGCCATCAGTGAAAGAGGGGGCGGTGAGACCCAGTACTTC.

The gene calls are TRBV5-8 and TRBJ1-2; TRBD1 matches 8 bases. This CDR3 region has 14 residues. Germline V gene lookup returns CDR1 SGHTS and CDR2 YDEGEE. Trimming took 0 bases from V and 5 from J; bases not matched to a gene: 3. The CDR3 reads CASSLGTGPYGYTF. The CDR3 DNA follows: TGTGCCAGCAGCTTGGGGACAGGGCCTTATGGCTACACCTTC.

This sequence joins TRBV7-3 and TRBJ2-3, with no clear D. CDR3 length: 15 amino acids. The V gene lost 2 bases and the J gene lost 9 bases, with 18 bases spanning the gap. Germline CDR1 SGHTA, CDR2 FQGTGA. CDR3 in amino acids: CASSLEPTRLLTQYF. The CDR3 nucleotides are TGTGCCAGCAGCTTAGAGCCTACGAGACTTCTAACGCAGTATTTT.

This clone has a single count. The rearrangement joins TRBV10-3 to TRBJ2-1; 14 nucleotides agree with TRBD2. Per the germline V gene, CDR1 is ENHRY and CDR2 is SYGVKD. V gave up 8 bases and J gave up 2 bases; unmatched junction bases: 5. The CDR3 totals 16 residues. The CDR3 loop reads CAIGTSGSQAYNEQFF. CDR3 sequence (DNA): TGTGCCATCGGGACTAGCGGGAGTCAGGCCTACAATGAGCAGTTCTTC.

DNA for the CDR3: TGCAGCGTTGTGGGACTTGCGACGGGGAGCTCCTACAATGAGCAGTTCTTC. It is translated as CSVVGLATGSSYNEQFF. The gene calls are TRBV29-1 and TRBJ2-1; tentative D call: TRBD2 (6 bases). CDR3 size: 17 residues. CDR1 SQVTM and CDR2 ANQGSEA come from the germline V gene. Between the trimmed V and J ends, which lost 4 bases and 0 bases, there was a span of 19 bases.

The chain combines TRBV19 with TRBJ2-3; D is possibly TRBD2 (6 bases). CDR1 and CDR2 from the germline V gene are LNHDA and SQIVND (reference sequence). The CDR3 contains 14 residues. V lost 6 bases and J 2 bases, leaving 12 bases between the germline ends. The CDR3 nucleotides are TGTGCCAGTAGCCGCCTAGCGACCACAGATACGCAGTATTTT. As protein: CASSRLATTDTQYF. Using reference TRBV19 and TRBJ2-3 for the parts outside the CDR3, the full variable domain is DGGITQSPKYLFRKEGQNVTLSCEQNLNHDAMYWYRQDPGQGLRLIYYSQIVNDFQKGDIAEGYSVSREKKESFPLTVTSAQKNPTAFYLCASSRLATTDTQYFGPGTRLTVL.

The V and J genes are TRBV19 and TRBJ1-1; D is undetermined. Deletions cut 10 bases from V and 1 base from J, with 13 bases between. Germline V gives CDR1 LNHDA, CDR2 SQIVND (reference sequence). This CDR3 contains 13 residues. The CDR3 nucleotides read TGTGCCACACAGACCCGACAGAACACTGAAGCTTTCTTT. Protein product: CATQTRQNTEAFF.